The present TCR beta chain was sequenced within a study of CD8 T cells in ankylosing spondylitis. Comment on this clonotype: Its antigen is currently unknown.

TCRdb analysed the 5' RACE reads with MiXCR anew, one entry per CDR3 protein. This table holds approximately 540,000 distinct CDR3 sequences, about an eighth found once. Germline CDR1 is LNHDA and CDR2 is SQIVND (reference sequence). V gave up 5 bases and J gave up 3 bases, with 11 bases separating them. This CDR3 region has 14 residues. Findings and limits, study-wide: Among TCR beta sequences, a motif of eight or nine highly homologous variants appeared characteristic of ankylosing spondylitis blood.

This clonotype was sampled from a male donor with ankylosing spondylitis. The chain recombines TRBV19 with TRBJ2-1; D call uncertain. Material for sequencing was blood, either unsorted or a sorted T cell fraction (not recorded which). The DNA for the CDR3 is TGTGCCAGTAGTCCCGGCCGGAGCTACAATGAGCAGTTCTTC. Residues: CASSPGRSYNEQFF.